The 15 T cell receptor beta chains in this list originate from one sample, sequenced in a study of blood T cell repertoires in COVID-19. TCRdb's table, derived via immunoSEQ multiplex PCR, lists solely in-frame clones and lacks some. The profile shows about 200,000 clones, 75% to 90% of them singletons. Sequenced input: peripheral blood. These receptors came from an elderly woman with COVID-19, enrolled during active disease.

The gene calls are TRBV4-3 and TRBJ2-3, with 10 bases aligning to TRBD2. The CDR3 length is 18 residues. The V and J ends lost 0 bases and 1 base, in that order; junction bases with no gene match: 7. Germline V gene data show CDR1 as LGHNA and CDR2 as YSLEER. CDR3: CASSQELGLAPGTDTQYF. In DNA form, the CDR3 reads TGCGCCAGCAGCCAAGAGCTGGGACTAGCGCCCGGCACAGATACGCAGTATTTT.

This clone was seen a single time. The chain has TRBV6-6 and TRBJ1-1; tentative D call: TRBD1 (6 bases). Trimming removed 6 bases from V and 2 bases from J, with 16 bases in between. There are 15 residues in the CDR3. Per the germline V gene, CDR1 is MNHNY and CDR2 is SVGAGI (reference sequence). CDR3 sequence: CASRPRTDQNTEAFF. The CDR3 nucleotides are TGTGCCAGCAGGCCACGGACAGACCAAAACACTGAAGCTTTCTTT.

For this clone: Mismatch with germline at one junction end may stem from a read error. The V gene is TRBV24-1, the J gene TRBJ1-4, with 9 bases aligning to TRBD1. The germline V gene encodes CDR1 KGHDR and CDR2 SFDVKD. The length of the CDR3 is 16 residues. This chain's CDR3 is CAPRAGQGVEGGKLFF. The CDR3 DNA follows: TGTGCCCCCAGGGCGGGACAGGGAGTAGAGGGCGGAAAACTGTTTTTT.

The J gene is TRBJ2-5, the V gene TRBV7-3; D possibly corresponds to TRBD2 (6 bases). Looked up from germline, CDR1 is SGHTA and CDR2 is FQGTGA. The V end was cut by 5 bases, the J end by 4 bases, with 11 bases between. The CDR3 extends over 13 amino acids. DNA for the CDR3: TGTGCCAGCAGCACGACCGGGGGAGAGACCCAGTACTTC. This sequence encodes CASSTTGGETQYF.

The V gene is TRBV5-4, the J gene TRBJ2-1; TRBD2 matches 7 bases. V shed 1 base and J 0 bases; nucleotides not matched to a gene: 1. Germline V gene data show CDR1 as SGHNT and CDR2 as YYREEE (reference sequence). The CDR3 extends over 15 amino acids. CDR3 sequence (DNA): TGTGCCAGCAGCTTGAGGGAGGGCTCCTACAATGAGCAGTTCTTC. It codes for CASSLREGSYNEQFF.

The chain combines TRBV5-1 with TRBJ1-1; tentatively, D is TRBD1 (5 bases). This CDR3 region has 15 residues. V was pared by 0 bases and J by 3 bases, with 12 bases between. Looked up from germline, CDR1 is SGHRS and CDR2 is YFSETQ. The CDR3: CASSLVGDSYTEAFF. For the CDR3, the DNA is TGCGCCAGCAGCTTGGTTGGGGACTCGTACACTGAAGCTTTCTTT.

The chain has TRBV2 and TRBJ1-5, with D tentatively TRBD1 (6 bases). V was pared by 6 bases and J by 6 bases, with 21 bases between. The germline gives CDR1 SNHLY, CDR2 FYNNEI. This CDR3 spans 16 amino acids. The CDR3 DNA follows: TGTGCCAGCAGCTTAGACACAGGGACACGGGGTCAGCCCCAGCATTTT. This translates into CASSLDTGTRGQPQHF. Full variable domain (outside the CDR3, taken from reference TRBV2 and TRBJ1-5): EPEVTQTPSHQVTQMGQEVILRCVPISNHLYFYWYRQILGQKVEFLVSFYNNEISEKSEIFDDQFSVERPDGSNFTLKIRSTKLEDSAMYFCASSLDTGTRGQPQHFGDGTRLSIL.

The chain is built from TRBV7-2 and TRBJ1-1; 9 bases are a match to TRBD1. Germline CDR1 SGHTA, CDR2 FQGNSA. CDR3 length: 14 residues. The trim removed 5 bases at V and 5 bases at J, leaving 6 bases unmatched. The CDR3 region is CASSPGQGGTEAFF. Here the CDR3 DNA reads TGTGCCAGCAGCCCGGGACAGGGCGGGACTGAAGCTTTCTTT.

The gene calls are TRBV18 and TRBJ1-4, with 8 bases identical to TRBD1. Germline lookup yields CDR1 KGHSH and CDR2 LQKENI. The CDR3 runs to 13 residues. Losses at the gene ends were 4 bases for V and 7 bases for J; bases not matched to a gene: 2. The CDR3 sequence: CASSRQGPEKLFF. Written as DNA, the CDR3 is TGTGCCAGCTCACGACAGGGGCCTGAAAAACTGTTTTTT.

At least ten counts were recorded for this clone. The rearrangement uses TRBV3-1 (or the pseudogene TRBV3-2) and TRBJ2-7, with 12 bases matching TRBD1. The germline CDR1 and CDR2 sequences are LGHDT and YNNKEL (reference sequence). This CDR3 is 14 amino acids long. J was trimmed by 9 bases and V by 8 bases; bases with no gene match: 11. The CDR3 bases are TGTGCCAGCGCAACCCCGGGACAGGGGGCGATGCAGTACTTC. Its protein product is CASATPGQGAMQYF.

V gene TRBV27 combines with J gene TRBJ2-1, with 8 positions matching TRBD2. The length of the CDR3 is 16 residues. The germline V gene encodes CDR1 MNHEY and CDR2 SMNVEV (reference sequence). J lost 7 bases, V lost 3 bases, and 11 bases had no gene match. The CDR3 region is CASSFISLAGINEQFF. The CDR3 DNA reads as TGTGCCAGCAGTTTTATATCCCTAGCGGGTATAAATGAGCAGTTCTTC.

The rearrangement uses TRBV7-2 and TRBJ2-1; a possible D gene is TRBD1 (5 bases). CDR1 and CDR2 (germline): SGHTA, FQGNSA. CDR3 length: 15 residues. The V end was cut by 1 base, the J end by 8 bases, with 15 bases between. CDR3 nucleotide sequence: TGTGCCAGCAGCTTAGAGGGGCTGGCATCGCATGAGCAGTTCTTC. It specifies CASSLEGLASHEQFF.

For the CDR3, the DNA is TGTGCCAGCAGCTTTGTAGCGTACACCGGGGAGCTGTTTTTT. Translating it yields CASSFVAYTGELFF. This chain connects TRBV7-2 to TRBJ2-2, with a possible D match to TRBD2 (5 bases). Germline CDR1 and CDR2: SGHTA and FQGNSA. The V end was cut by 3 bases, the J end by 3 bases, with 8 bases between. This CDR3 has 14 residues.

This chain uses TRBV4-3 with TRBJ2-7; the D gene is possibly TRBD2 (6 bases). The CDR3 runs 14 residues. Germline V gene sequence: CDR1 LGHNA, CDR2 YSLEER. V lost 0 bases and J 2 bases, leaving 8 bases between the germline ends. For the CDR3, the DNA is TGCGCCAGCAGCCAAGAGCGGGGCACCTACGAGCAGTACTTC. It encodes CASSQERGTYEQYF.

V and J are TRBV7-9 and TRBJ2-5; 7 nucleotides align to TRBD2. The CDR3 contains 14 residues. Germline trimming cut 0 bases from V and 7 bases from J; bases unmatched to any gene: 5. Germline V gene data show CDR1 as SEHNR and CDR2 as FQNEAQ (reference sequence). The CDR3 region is CASSLARETGTQYF. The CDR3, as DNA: TGTGCCAGCAGCTTAGCGCGGGAGACGGGGACCCAGTACTTC. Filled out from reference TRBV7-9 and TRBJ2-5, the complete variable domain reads DTGVSQNPRHKITKRGQNVTFRCDPISEHNRLYWYRQTLGQGPEFLTYFQNEAQLEKSRLLSDRFSAERPKGSFSTLEIQRTEQGDSAMYLCASSLARETGTQYFGPGTRLLVL.